The rows below give T cell receptor beta chains drawn from one sample of a study of T cells in Graves' hyperthyroidism and ophthalmopathy. TCRdb reprocessed the multiplex PCR reads with MiXCR, giving one entry per CDR3 protein. The sample consists of around 350,000 distinct CDR3 sequences, around 13% of them appearing once. Sequencing was carried out using blood. The receptors shown here come from a young woman with Graves' hyperthyroidism. Both conserved end residues are part of each CDR3.

V gene: TRBV20-1; CDR3 protein: CSARVGYEQYF
V gene: TRBV27; CDR3 protein: CASSVPGNSPLHF
V gene: TRBV2; CDR3 protein: CASSETYEQYF
V gene: TRBV11-2; CDR3 protein: CASSLIHALAGVAGELFF
V gene: TRBV2; CDR3 protein: CASSEAAGSENIQYF
V gene: TRBV28; CDR3 protein: CASSSGVQPQHF
V gene: TRBV19; CDR3 protein: CASSIGTGFTDTQYF
V gene: TRBV11-2; CDR3 protein: CASSLGGDEQFF
V gene: TRBV5-1; CDR3 protein: CASSPGQSGNTIYF
V gene: TRBV2; CDR3 protein: CASSDTGGTDTQYF
V gene: TRBV6-2/TRBV6-3; CDR3 protein: CASRLAGARFF
V gene: TRBV6-2/TRBV6-3; CDR3 protein: CASSYSATGFGNTEAFF
V gene: TRBV6-5; CDR3 protein: CASSCTGDGYTF
V gene: TRBV11-2; CDR3 protein: CASSLDEANEQYF
V gene: TRBV14; CDR3 protein: CASSQDVEDTQYF
V gene: TRBV29-1; CDR3 protein: CSVERTGSAYNEQFF
V gene: TRBV5-1; CDR3 protein: CASSLDHEQYF
V gene: TRBV28; CDR3 protein: CASSKVGQGSYEQYF
V gene: TRBV9; CDR3 protein: CASSVGVGFYEQYF
V gene: TRBV28; CDR3 protein: CASSFGTSGHYNEQFF
V gene: TRBV20-1; CDR3 protein: CSARVEGGISYNEQFF
V gene: TRBV7-9; CDR3 protein: CASSETYTQETQYF
V gene: TRBV11-2; CDR3 protein: CASSLMGSYNSPLHF
V gene: TRBV2; CDR3 protein: CASRWDPNNEQFF
V gene: TRBV19; CDR3 protein: CASSPRPGQGEDGYTF
V gene: TRBV10-3; CDR3 protein: CAISAGANNEQFF
V gene: TRBV7-3; CDR3 protein: CASSATGDTQYF